The 10 T cell receptor beta chains below all came from one sample that was sequenced in a study of shared clonotypes between healthy human individuals. Assay: immunoSEQ multiplex PCR; the TCRdb copy retains only in-frame clones and omits some. The sample records under 2,500,000 clones, under 97% being singletons. The sample taken for sequencing was naive CD4+ T cells sorted from blood. The subset denotes: CD45RA+ positively selected. The receptors derive from a man between 18 and 29 years old in good health.

The chain couples TRBV27 to TRBJ2-7; 9 nucleotides align to TRBD1. Germline V lookup: CDR1 MNHEY, CDR2 SMNVEV (reference sequence). This CDR3 has 14 amino acids. V was pared by 6 bases and J by 3 bases, with 6 bases of the junction left unmatched. DNA of the CDR3: TGTGCCAGCAGGACCGACAGGGGGAACTACGAGCAGTACTTC. It encodes CASRTDRGNYEQYF.

This sequence joins TRBV2 and TRBJ2-7; D is uncertain. Germline CDR1 reads SNHLY; CDR2 reads FYNNEI. The CDR3 has 12 residues. Trimming removed 4 bases at V and 5 bases at J, with 9 bases between. This CDR3 reads CASSVTRDEQYF. CDR3 coding DNA: TGTGCCAGCAGTGTCACTCGGGACGAGCAGTACTTC.

The V and J genes are TRBV6-6 and TRBJ1-2; possibly TRBD1 for D (5 bases). Germline V gives CDR1 MNHNY, CDR2 SVGAGI (reference sequence). The CDR3 runs 15 residues. V was clipped by 5 bases and J by 2 bases, with 15 bases between them. CDR3 in amino acids: CASSRGLGSNYGYTF. In nucleotides, the CDR3 is TGTGCCAGCAGTAGGGGCCTGGGGTCAAACTATGGCTACACCTTC.

This clone was seen once. V and J are TRBV7-8 and TRBJ1-2, with D perhaps matching TRBD1 (5 bases). CDR1 SGHVS and CDR2 FQNEAQ come from the germline V gene. V was cut by 5 bases and J by 4 bases, with 20 bases left in between. This CDR3 contains 16 residues. CDR3 in DNA: TGTGCCAGCAGCCCCGCCGGGACTCTCTTTACCTATGGCTACACCTTC. It specifies CASSPAGTLFTYGYTF.

The V gene is TRBV5-6, the J gene TRBJ2-5; 13 nucleotides line up with TRBD2. CDR1 is SGHDT and CDR2 is YYEEEE in the germline V gene. Trimming took 4 bases from V and 3 from J; bases not matched to a gene: 3. The CDR3 loop spans 15 amino acids. The CDR3 DNA sequence: TGTGCCAGCAGCGGACTAGCGGGGGAAGAAGAGACCCAGTACTTC. Encoded protein: CASSGLAGEEETQYF.

Details on this clone: Other DNA sequences of this sample code for an identical CDR3. V usage is TRBV5-4 and J usage is TRBJ2-5; D is unresolved. Germline values: CDR1 SGHNT, CDR2 YYREEE (reference sequence). Deletions cut 2 bases from V and 2 bases from J, with 13 bases between. The CDR3 is 15 residues long. The CDR3 bases are TGTGCCAGCAGCTTAGGCGGAGTGCGGCAAGAGACCCAGTACTTC. Translated, it gives CASSLGGVRQETQYF.

This chain links TRBV6-4 with TRBJ1-4; D gene unclear. Germline loops: CDR1 MRHNA, CDR2 SNTAGT. The CDR3 has 12 amino acids. The CDR3 spells CVRGNGFEKLFF. The CDR3 bases are TGTGTGCGTGGTAACGGGTTTGAAAAACTGTTTTTT.

The chain's CDR3 is CASSLSPPAGNQPQHF. DNA for the CDR3: TGTGCCAGCTCATTGAGTCCTCCCGCAGGCAATCAGCCCCAGCATTTT. The chain combines TRBV18 with TRBJ1-5; D unclear. Per the germline V gene, CDR1 is KGHSH and CDR2 is LQKENI. The CDR3 sequence is 16 residues long. The ends were cut back, 5 bases at V and 2 bases at J, with 16 bases in the middle. The full variable domain, completed using reference TRBV18 and TRBJ1-5, is NAGVMQNPRHLVRRRGQEARLRCSPMKGHSHVYWYRQLPEEGLKFMVYLQKENIIDESGMPKERFSAEFPKEGPSILRIQQVVRGDSAAYFCASSLSPPAGNQPQHFGDGTRLSIL.

V and J are TRBV28 and TRBJ2-3, with D unresolved. The V gene lost 6 bases and the J gene lost 0 bases, with 7 bases spanning the gap. CDR1 and CDR2 from the germline V gene are MDHEN and SYDVKM. The CDR3 sequence is 13 residues long. The DNA of the CDR3 is TGTGCCAGCAGAGCCGGTAGCACAGATACGCAGTATTTT. Residues: CASRAGSTDTQYF.

This clone turned up a few times. The V and J genes are TRBV7-9 and TRBJ1-5; 8 bases line up with TRBD1. The length of the CDR3 is 15 residues. J lost 3 bases, V lost 4 bases, and 5 bases had no gene match. Germline V gene data show CDR1 as SEHNR and CDR2 as FQNEAQ (reference sequence). In DNA, the CDR3 is TGTGCCAGCAGCTCGACAGGGGCCATCAATCAGCCCCAGCATTTT. This encodes CASSSTGAINQPQHF.